A selection of T cell receptor beta chains follows, all from one sample in a study of cytomegalovirus exposure and HLA in healthy donors. Measured with immunoSEQ multiplex PCR; TCRdb has only the in-frame clones, and not every one. In the table there are about 160,000 clones, roughly 90% of which are singletons. Sequencing was done on a sample of PBMCs. All receptors derive from a woman in her 30s in good health and CMV-seronegative. Each CDR3 is given with its conserved first and last residue. A D gene is named only where the DNA matches it firmly. The size of a clone is reported for some rows only, either as once, few or many, or as a class for expanded clones.

V	D	size	J	CDR3	DNA
TRBV5-4	TRBD2	NA	TRBJ2-5	CASSFDLAGGRVRETQYF	TGTGCCAGCAGCTTTGATTTAGCGGGAGGGAGGGTTCGGGAGACCCAGTACTTC
TRBV6-6	NA	NA	TRBJ1-5	CASVGGGDQPQHF	TGTGCCAGCGTCGGCGGAGGGGATCAGCCCCAGCATTTT
TRBV6-5	TRBD1	NA	TRBJ1-2	CASQIRTGFGYTF	TGTGCCAGCCAAATACGGACAGGATTTGGCTACACCTTC
TRBV20-1	NA	NA	TRBJ1-4	CSASPNEKLFF	TGCAGTGCTAGCCCTAATGAAAAACTGTTTTTT
TRBV28	TRBD1	NA	TRBJ2-5	CASSRPGQRRETQYF	TGTGCCAGCAGCCGACCGGGACAGCGGAGGGAGACCCAGTACTTC
TRBV18	NA	NA	TRBJ1-5	CASSPQAASQPQHF	TGTGCCAGCTCACCGCAGGCGGCTAGCCAGCCCCAGCATTTT
TRBV5-1	TRBD1	few	TRBJ1-2	CASSTDRARGYTF	TGCGCCAGCAGCACCGACAGGGCCCGTGGCTACACCTTC
TRBV5-1	NA	NA	TRBJ2-7	CASSLALRTASSYEQYF	TGCGCCAGCAGCTTGGCCCTTAGGACAGCGTCTTCCTACGAGCAGTACTTC
TRBV11-3	NA	NA	TRBJ1-1	CASSLDGEKEAFF	TGTGCCAGCAGCTTAGATGGGGAAAAGGAGGCTTTCTTT
TRBV20-1	NA	NA	TRBJ1-1	CSTRTSVEAFF	TGCAGCACTAGGACGTCGGTAGAAGCTTTCTTT